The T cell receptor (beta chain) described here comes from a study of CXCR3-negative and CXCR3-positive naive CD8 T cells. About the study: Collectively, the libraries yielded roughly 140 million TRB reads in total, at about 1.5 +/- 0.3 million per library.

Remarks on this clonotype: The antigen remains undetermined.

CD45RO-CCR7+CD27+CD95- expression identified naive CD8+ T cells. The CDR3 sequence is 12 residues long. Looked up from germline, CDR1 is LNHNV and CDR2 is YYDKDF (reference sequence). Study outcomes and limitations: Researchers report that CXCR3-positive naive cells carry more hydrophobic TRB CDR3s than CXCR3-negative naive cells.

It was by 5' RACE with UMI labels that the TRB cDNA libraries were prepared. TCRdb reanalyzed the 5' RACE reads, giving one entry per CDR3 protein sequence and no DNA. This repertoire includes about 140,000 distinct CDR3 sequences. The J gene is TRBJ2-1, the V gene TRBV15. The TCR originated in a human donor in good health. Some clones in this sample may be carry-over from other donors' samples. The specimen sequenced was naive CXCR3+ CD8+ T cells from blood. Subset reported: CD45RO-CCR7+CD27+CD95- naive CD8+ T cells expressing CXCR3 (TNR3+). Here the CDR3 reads CATSRSSERPFF.